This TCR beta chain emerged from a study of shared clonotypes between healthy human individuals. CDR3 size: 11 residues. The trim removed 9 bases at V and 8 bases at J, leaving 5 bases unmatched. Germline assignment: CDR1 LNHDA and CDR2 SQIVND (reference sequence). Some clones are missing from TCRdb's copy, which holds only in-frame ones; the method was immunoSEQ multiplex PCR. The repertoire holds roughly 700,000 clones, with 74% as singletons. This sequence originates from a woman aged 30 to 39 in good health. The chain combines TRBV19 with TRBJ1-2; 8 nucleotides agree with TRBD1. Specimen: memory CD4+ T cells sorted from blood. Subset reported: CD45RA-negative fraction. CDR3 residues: CASRTGFGYTF. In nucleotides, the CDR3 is TGTGCCAGCCGGACAGGGTTCGGCTACACCTTC. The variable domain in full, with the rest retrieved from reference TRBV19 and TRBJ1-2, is DGGITQSPKYLFRKEGQNVTLSCEQNLNHDAMYWYRQDPGQGLRLIYYSQIVNDFQKGDIAEGYSVSREKKESFPLTVTSAQKNPTAFYLCASRTGFGYTFGSGTRLTVV.